The clone carrying this TCR beta chain came up many times. What it binds is not known. TCR cDNA received a 3' ligated oligonucleotide that carried a UMI. Whole-blood samples were roughly 2.3 ml of peripheral blood from healthy adult volunteers. Four PCR rounds used nested alpha and beta constant region primers plus the SP2 primer. Blood and skin TCR RNA was reverse transcribed with alpha and beta constant primers. TCRdb used MiXCR to reprocess the 5' RACE reads, holding one entry per CDR3 protein. The sample gives tens of thousands of distinct CDR3 sequences, 4.7% of which show up once; 0.75% to 0.9% is in the top ten. The V end was cut by 6 bases, the J end by 3 bases, with 11 bases between. The CDR3 extends over 12 amino acids. The germline CDR1 and CDR2 sequences are SQVTM and ANQGSEA. This sample is drawn from a study of naive and memory T cell subsets. General observations from the study: This RNA-based method may be sensitive to activation-related transcript changes.

The source is a female donor in good health. The V call is TRBV29-1, the J call TRBJ1-2; D gene unclear. For the CDR3, the DNA is TGCAGCGTCACAAAGTCGGACTATGGCTACACCTTC. This sequence encodes CSVTKSDYGYTF.